This T cell receptor (beta chain) was recorded in a study of T cells in tumors after PD-1 blockade. Overall study context: Patients received pembrolizumab 200 mg every 3 weeks or cemiplimab 350 mg every 2 weeks. Daily vismodegib 150 mg continued in a subset of anti-PD-1-treated patients. The study, taken as a whole, reports: Around two fifths of tumor TCR clonotypes were also found in blood.

Clones were read by immunoSEQ multiplex PCR, and TCRdb kept only the in-frame ones, dropping some. The sample yields about 15,000 clones, about 80% seen once. As to this clone: Its antigen remains unidentified. The same CDR3 can be traced to other DNA sequences in this sample.

Trimming pared 3 bases from V and 3 bases from J, leaving 6 bases between. The CDR3 extends over 12 amino acids. Germline assignment: CDR1 LGHDT and CDR2 YNNKEL (reference sequence). The sequence came from a human donor with basal cell carcinoma. The rearrangement uses TRBV3-1 (or the pseudogene TRBV3-2) and TRBJ2-7; a weak D match, TRBD2 (6 bases). The sample consisted of PBMCs, taken after anti-PD-1 treatment. This CDR3 is CASSQGGYEQYF. CDR3 bases: TGTGCCAGCAGCCAGGGGGGCTACGAGCAGTACTTC.